This T cell receptor (beta chain) was retrieved from a study of long-term antiretroviral therapy in people with HIV. Study-level background: Collection dates of the earliest samples fall about a decade before the 2015 immediate-ART recommendation. Study-level results: Whichever time point was examined, clones expanded before ART dominated the repertoire. Repertoires with HIV possessed tighter CDR3 length spans than those of controls. Relative to transplant donor controls, diversity remained lower despite increasing after ART.

Germline V gene lookup returns CDR1 GTSNPN and CDR2 SVGIG (reference sequence). CDR3 length: 11 amino acids. V lost 0 bases to trimming and J lost 7 bases, with 6 bases between them. Survey-level resolution applied to immunoSEQ assay v3.0. The table came from immunoSEQ multiplex PCR; TCRdb's copy has only in-frame clones and leaves some out. The sample has 20,000 to 30,000 clones; about 88% are singletons. Turning to this clone: Its antigen is unknown.

This TCR came from a woman in her 30s with HIV. The chain carries TRBV30 and TRBJ1-1, with unresolved D. The sequencing used unsorted PBMCs, collected 1.9 years after starting antiretroviral therapy. CDR3 amino acids: CAWSVPGEAFF. CDR3 bases: TGTGCCTGGAGTGTACCCGGTGAAGCTTTCTTT.